The 8 T cell receptor beta chains below were found in one sample sequenced in a study of T cell responses to AZD1222 COVID-19 vaccine. Measured with immunoSEQ multiplex PCR; TCRdb has only the in-frame clones, and not every one. Here the sample spans about 110,000 clones, more than 70% being singletons. Specimen: peripheral blood, collected on day 0 of MenACWY control vaccination. Receptor source: an adult in good health.

V is TRBV20-1 and J is TRBJ1-5, with D possibly being TRBD1 (5 bases). The CDR3 covers 16 residues. Germline loops: CDR1 DFQATT, CDR2 SNEGSKA (reference sequence). V lost 3 bases and J 2 bases, leaving 17 bases between the germline ends. The CDR3 DNA is TGCAGTGCTAGTGTTACCCAGGGTATCGGCAATCAGCCCCAGCATTTT. It translates to CSASVTQGIGNQPQHF.

The CDR3 spells CASSLSRNTGELFF. The CDR3 DNA is TGTGCCAGCAGCTTATCACGGAACACCGGGGAGCTGTTTTTT. The gene calls are TRBV7-3 and TRBJ2-2, with D uncertain. Trimming left V 2 bases short and J 1 base short, with 5 bases between. Looked up from germline, CDR1 is SGHTA and CDR2 is FQGTGA. This CDR3 has 14 residues. Supplemented by reference TRBV7-3 and TRBJ2-2, the full variable domain reads GAGVSQTPSNKVTEKGKYVELRCDPISGHTALYWYRQSLGQGPEFLIYFQGTGAADDSGLPNDRFFAVRPEGSVSTLKIQRTERGDSAVYLCASSLSRNTGELFFGEGSRLTVL.

This clone was detected once. The rearrangement joins TRBV6-5 to TRBJ1-5; a possible D gene is TRBD1 (6 bases). Trimming removed 7 bases from V and 8 bases from J, with 15 bases in between. CDR1 MNHEY and CDR2 SVGAGI come from the germline V gene. The CDR3 has 13 amino acids. The CDR3 spells CASTLTGYEPQHF. The CDR3 region has the DNA TGTGCCAGCACCTTGACAGGATATGAGCCCCAGCATTTT.

V usage is TRBV6-5 and J usage is TRBJ1-5, with D unresolved. This CDR3 contains 12 residues. V was shortened by 11 bases and J by 0 bases, with 8 bases between the two germline ends. Germline CDR1 is MNHEY and CDR2 is SVGAGI. The chain's CDR3 is CAVGSSNQPQHF. DNA for the CDR3: TGTGCCGTTGGGTCTAGCAATCAGCCCCAGCATTTT.

V is TRBV5-1 and J is TRBJ2-1, with TRBD1 identical over 8 bases. CDR1 is SGHRS, CDR2 YFSETQ, per germline. CDR3 length: 17 residues. The ends lost 3 bases at V and 5 bases at J; junction bases unmatched: 13. The CDR3 sequence is CASSYSPGGSVNNEQFF. The CDR3 nucleotides are TGCGCCAGCAGCTATAGCCCAGGGGGCTCCGTAAACAATGAGCAGTTCTTC.

The V and J genes are TRBV5-1 and TRBJ1-1, with D uncertain. CDR3 length: 13 residues. The germline V gene encodes CDR1 SGHRS and CDR2 YFSETQ. V lost 5 bases to trimming and J lost 0 bases, with 8 bases between them. CDR3 bases: TGCGCCAGCAGTTTTAGGGTGAACACTGAAGCTTTCTTT. Its protein product is CASSFRVNTEAFF.

The rearrangement links TRBV11-2 to TRBJ2-3; weak D call: TRBD1 (6 bases). V was trimmed by 4 bases and J by 1 base, leaving 9 bases between them. The germline gives CDR1 SGHAT, CDR2 FQNNGV. The CDR3 spans 14 residues. CDR3 region: CASSSPGGTDTQYF. The CDR3 DNA sequence: TGTGCCAGCAGCTCCCCAGGGGGCACAGATACGCAGTATTTT.

V and J are TRBV4-1 and TRBJ2-1, with D hard to call. This CDR3 has 13 amino acids. CDR1 is MGHRA and CDR2 is YSYEKL in the germline V gene. The ends were cut back, 10 bases at V and 10 bases at J, with 20 bases in the middle. In nucleotides, the CDR3 is TGCGCCACCCAACTCTATCAACCCCACGAGCAGTTCTTC. Translated, it gives CATQLYQPHEQFF.